This T cell receptor (beta chain) was sequenced during a study of blood T cell repertoires in COVID-19. Study information: Collection of acute and convalescent COVID-19 samples took place in the United States, Italy and Spain.

The CDR3 is 13 residues long. Between the trimmed V and J ends, which lost 7 bases and 5 bases, there was a span of 11 bases. Germline V lookup: CDR1 KGHDR, CDR2 SFDVKD. The table came from immunoSEQ multiplex PCR; TCRdb's copy has only in-frame clones and leaves some out. Of about 120,000 clones listed, more than 90% are singletons. The chain links TRBV24-1 to TRBJ2-1, with a tentative D call TRBD2 (5 bases). The source of this sequence is a man between 50 and 59 years old with active COVID-19. What was sequenced was peripheral blood. The CDR3 loop is CATSQVTNNEQFF. The CDR3 nucleotides are TGTGCCACCAGCCAGGTGACTAACAATGAGCAGTTCTTC.